A single TCR beta chain is shown here with its context. Its antigen is not known. The germline V gene has CDR1 SGDLS and CDR2 YYNGEE. This CDR3 is built from 16 residues. V lost 4 bases to trimming and J lost 4 bases; unmatched junction nucleotides: 12. These data belong to a study of cytomegalovirus exposure and HLA in healthy donors. Study outcomes and limitations: TCR beta chain V- and J-gene trimming was linked, in a later analysis, to a missense variant in DCLRE1C.

PCR employed 60 Vbeta and 13 Jbeta primers. The data were produced by immunoSEQ multiplex PCR, yet TCRdb's version contains in-frame clones alone and is incomplete. The profile shows 150,000 or so clones, 65% to 80% of them singletons. The genes are TRBV9 and TRBJ1-1; 8 bases line up with TRBD1. The sample taken for sequencing was PBMCs. This TCR was recovered from a male donor in good health and CMV-seronegative. CDR3 region: CASSPGAGGAPTEAFF. CDR3 sequence (DNA): TGTGCCAGCAGCCCTGGGGCAGGGGGCGCGCCCACTGAAGCTTTCTTT.